This TCR beta chain was sequenced in a study of T cells in Graves' hyperthyroidism and ophthalmopathy. This clonotype occurred a few times. Regions amplified from RNA transcripts were the TCR beta CDR3 regions. Carried out on the TCR CDR3, a first-round RT-PCR used the HTBI primer set. Using its own MiXCR run on the multiplex PCR reads, TCRdb lists one record per CDR3 protein. The data hold roughly 380,000 distinct CDR3 sequences, with roughly 15% observed a single time. This TCR was sampled from a woman in her late teens or twenties with Graves' hyperthyroidism. The sample was blood.

CDR3 coding DNA: TGTGCCAGCACCTACAACCTTAATGAAAAACTGTTTTTT. Its protein product is CASTYNLNEKLFF. This chain links TRBV6-1 with TRBJ1-4; D remains ambiguous. Trimming removed 7 bases at V and 4 bases at J, with 10 bases between. CDR3 length: 13 amino acids. Germline V lookup: CDR1 MNHNS, CDR2 SASEGT.